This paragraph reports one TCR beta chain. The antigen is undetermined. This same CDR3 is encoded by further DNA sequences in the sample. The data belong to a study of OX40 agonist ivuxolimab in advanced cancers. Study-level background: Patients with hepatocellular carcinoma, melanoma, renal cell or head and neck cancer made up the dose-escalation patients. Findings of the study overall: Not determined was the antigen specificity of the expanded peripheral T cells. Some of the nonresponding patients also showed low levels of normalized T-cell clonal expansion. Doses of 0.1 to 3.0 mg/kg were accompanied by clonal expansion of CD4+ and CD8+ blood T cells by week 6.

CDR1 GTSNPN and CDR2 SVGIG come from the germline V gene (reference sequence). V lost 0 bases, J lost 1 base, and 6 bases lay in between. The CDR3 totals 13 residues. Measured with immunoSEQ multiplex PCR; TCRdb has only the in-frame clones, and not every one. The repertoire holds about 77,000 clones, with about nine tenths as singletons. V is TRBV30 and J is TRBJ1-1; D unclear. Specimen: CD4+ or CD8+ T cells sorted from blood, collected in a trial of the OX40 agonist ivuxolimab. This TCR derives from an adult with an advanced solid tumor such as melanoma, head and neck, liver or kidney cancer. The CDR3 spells CAWSVPGNTEAFF. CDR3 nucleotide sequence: TGTGCCTGGAGTGTACCAGGGAACACTGAAGCTTTCTTT.